These 20 T cell receptor beta chains came from one sample sequenced in a study of OX40 agonist ivuxolimab in advanced cancers. The data were produced by immunoSEQ multiplex PCR, yet TCRdb's version contains in-frame clones alone and is incomplete. The table shows approximately 89,000 clones, with about 88% occurring only once. The sequences come from CD4+ or CD8+ T cells sorted from blood, collected in a trial of the OX40 agonist ivuxolimab. The receptors come from an adult with an advanced solid tumor such as melanoma, head and neck, liver or kidney cancer.

The rearrangement joins TRBV29-1 to TRBJ1-2; D ambiguous. The germline CDR1 and CDR2 sequences are SQVTM and ANQGSEA. CDR3 length: 12 residues. Trimming shortened V by 4 bases and J by 7 bases, and 13 bases separated the two germline ends. CDR3 sequence reads: CSVALNNGGYTF. Here the CDR3 DNA reads TGCAGCGTTGCCCTGAATAACGGTGGCTACACCTTC.

The rearrangement joins TRBV19 to TRBJ1-1; D not resolved. Trimming shortened V by 5 bases and J by 4 bases, and 14 bases separated the two germline ends. Germline-derived CDR1 and CDR2 are LNHDA and SQIVND (reference sequence). The CDR3 spans 14 residues. CDR3 DNA sequence: TGTGCCAGTAGTCCCCGGGTAGAGGTCACTGAAGCTTTCTTT. Residues: CASSPRVEVTEAFF.

The chain employs TRBV25-1 and TRBJ2-5; 11 nucleotides agree with TRBD1. Germline V lookup: CDR1 MGHDK, CDR2 SYGVNS. The CDR3 length is 14 residues. Trimming took 6 bases from V and 2 from J; bases not matched to a gene: 2. CDR3 region: CASRRDRGQETQYF. In DNA form, the CDR3 reads TGTGCCAGCAGGCGGGACAGGGGGCAAGAGACCCAGTACTTC. Filled out from reference TRBV25-1 and TRBJ2-5, the complete variable domain reads EADIYQTPRYLVIGTGKKITLECSQTMGHDKMYWYQQDPGMELHLIHYSYGVNSTEKGDLSSESTVSRIRTEHFPLTLESARPSHTSQYLCASRRDRGQETQYFGPGTRLLVL.

The chain combines TRBV27 with TRBJ1-4; the D is unclear. The ends were cut back, 6 bases at V and 8 bases at J, with 16 bases in the middle. CDR3 length: 14 amino acids. Germline CDR1 MNHEY, CDR2 SMNVEV (reference sequence). The CDR3 reads CASRTTGSGEKLFF. As DNA, the CDR3 is TGTGCCAGCAGGACAACCGGGTCGGGCGAAAAACTGTTTTTT. Together with reference TRBV27 and TRBJ1-4, the CDR3 gives the full variable domain: EAQVTQNPRYLITVTGKKLTVTCSQNMNHEYMSWYRQDPGLGLRQIYYSMNVEVTDKGDVPEGYKVSRKEKRNFPLILESPSPNQTSLYFCASRTTGSGEKLFFGSGTQLSVL.

The chain combines TRBV5-1 with TRBJ2-1; TRBD2 matches 8 bases. The germline V gene has CDR1 SGHRS and CDR2 YFSETQ. There are 17 residues in the CDR3. Unmatched junction bases numbered 5, after V lost 0 bases and J lost 0 bases. The DNA of the CDR3 is TGCGCCAGCAGCTTGGGGCTAGCGGGTGACTCCTACAATGAGCAGTTCTTC. It is translated as CASSLGLAGDSYNEQFF.

The chain uses TRBV11-2 and TRBJ2-5; D remains ambiguous. TRBJ2-7 explains the end of the DNA better; the J call may be wrong. The CDR3 has 14 residues. Germline CDR1 and CDR2: SGHAT and FQNNGV. The CDR3 here is CASSPRSASYEQYF. Here the CDR3 DNA reads TGTGCCAGCAGCCCAAGGTCCGCCTCCTACGAGCAGTACTTC.

This chain joins TRBV5-4 and TRBJ1-2; no definite D call. V was pared by 3 bases and J by 6 bases, with 15 bases between. Germline CDR1 SGHNT, CDR2 YYREEE (reference sequence). The CDR3 spans 14 residues. CDR3 sequence reads: CASSSGFGTNGYTF. The CDR3, as DNA: TGTGCCAGCAGCTCGGGGTTTGGAACTAATGGCTACACCTTC.

The chain is built from TRBV7-9 and TRBJ2-7; D gene unclear. This CDR3 spans 12 amino acids. Between the trimmed V and J ends, which lost 5 bases and 2 bases, there was a span of 7 bases. Germline V gene lookup returns CDR1 SEHNR and CDR2 FQNEAQ (reference sequence). The chain's CDR3 is CASSPHTYEQYF. The DNA of the CDR3 is TGTGCCAGCAGCCCCCATACCTACGAGCAGTACTTC.

The chain employs TRBV11-3 and TRBJ1-5, with D perhaps matching TRBD1 (6 bases). This CDR3 region has 14 residues. Trimming shortened V by 4 bases and J by 11 bases, and 18 bases separated the two germline ends. Per germline, CDR1 SGHNT and CDR2 YENEEA. Here the CDR3 reads CASSSFSRGGTQHF. The DNA of the CDR3 is TGTGCCAGCAGCTCTTTTAGCAGGGGCGGAACCCAGCATTTT.

The chain employs TRBV9 and TRBJ1-1; D ambiguous. The germline gives CDR1 SGDLS, CDR2 YYNGEE. This CDR3 spans 16 amino acids. V lost 3 bases to trimming and J lost 1 base, with 16 bases between them. Here the CDR3 reads CASSAWSWTGNTEAFF. DNA of the CDR3: TGTGCCAGCAGCGCCTGGTCGTGGACGGGGAACACTGAAGCTTTCTTT.

CDR3 sequence reads: CASSLGPLGTEAFF. The CDR3 DNA sequence: TGTGCCAGCAGTTTAGGGCCTCTGGGTACTGAAGCTTTCTTT. The genes are TRBV28 and TRBJ1-1; D remains ambiguous. V gave up 2 bases and J gave up 5 bases, with 12 bases separating them. Germline lookup yields CDR1 MDHEN and CDR2 SYDVKM. There are 14 residues in the CDR3.

As DNA, the CDR3 is TGTGCCAGCAGTTTTAGTAGGGGGCGAGGCACTGAAGCTTTCTTT. Protein sequence: CASSFSRGRGTEAFF. The chain recombines TRBV27 with TRBJ1-1; 7 positions match TRBD1. The ends lost 3 bases at V and 4 bases at J; junction bases unmatched: 8. CDR1 MNHEY and CDR2 SMNVEV come from the germline V gene (reference sequence). The CDR3 loop spans 15 amino acids.

The chain recombines TRBV18 with TRBJ2-5; TRBD2 matches 7 bases. Germline V CDR1 and CDR2: KGHSH, LQKENI. The V segment lost 1 base and the J segment 3 bases; nucleotides outside the gene matches: 2. The CDR3 sequence is 14 residues long. For the CDR3, the DNA is TGTGCCAGCTCACCACGGGGGGGTGAAGAGACCCAGTACTTC. Its protein product is CASSPRGGEETQYF. The complete variable domain, with remaining parts taken from reference TRBV18 and TRBJ2-5, reads NAGVMQNPRHLVRRRGQEARLRCSPMKGHSHVYWYRQLPEEGLKFMVYLQKENIIDESGMPKERFSAEFPKEGPSILRIQQVVRGDSAAYFCASSPRGGEETQYFGPGTRLLVL.

The V and J genes are TRBV7-8 and TRBJ1-1; D ambiguous. The germline CDR1 and CDR2 sequences are SGHVS and FQNEAQ. Trimming took off 5 bases at V and 3 bases at J, with 10 bases between the two ends. The CDR3 extends over 13 amino acids. CDR3 protein: CASSPDTYTEAFF. The CDR3 DNA reads as TGTGCCAGCAGCCCCGATACCTACACTGAAGCTTTCTTT.

The chain combines TRBV6-1 with TRBJ2-3, with TRBD1 matching over 11 bases. The V gene end was trimmed by 4 bases and the J gene end by 3 bases; junction bases not matched to a gene: 9. The CDR3 covers 17 residues. CDR1 is MNHNS, CDR2 SASEGT, per germline. CDR3 sequence reads: CASSAAGTGGRTDTQYF. The CDR3 DNA sequence: TGTGCCAGCAGTGCTGCCGGGACAGGGGGTAGAACAGATACGCAGTATTTT.

Only one count was recorded for this clone. The CDR3 region is CASSLGRGETQYF. CDR3 in DNA: TGTGCCAGCAGCCTGGGCCGTGGAGAGACCCAGTACTTC. The chain couples TRBV6-5 to TRBJ2-5; the D is unclear. Germline V lookup: CDR1 MNHEY, CDR2 SVGAGI. This CDR3 region has 13 residues. Trimming cost V 6 bases and J 4 bases, with 12 bases left between them.

This clone was seen more than once but under ten times. V usage is TRBV5-4 and J usage is TRBJ1-2, with 10 bases matching TRBD1. The CDR3 extends over 15 amino acids. Germline-derived CDR1 and CDR2 are SGHNT and YYREEE (reference sequence). Trimming cost V 4 bases and J 4 bases; bases outside gene matches: 7. The CDR3 protein is CASSPRDRGSYGYTF. The CDR3 nucleotides are TGTGCCAGCAGCCCCAGGGACAGGGGATCCTATGGCTACACCTTC.

V usage is TRBV7-9 and J usage is TRBJ1-6; unclear D gene. This CDR3 spans 15 amino acids. The V gene's germline CDR1 is SEHNR and CDR2 FQNEAQ (reference sequence). Trimming removed 2 bases from V and 6 bases from J, with 11 bases in between. Written as DNA, the CDR3 is TGTGCCAGCAGCTTACAAGTCCCGGTTAATTCACCCCTCCACTTT. Amino acid sequence: CASSLQVPVNSPLHF.

The rearrangement uses TRBV11-2 and TRBJ1-1; D remains unclear. The CDR3 extends over 13 amino acids. The V end was cut by 5 bases, the J end by 7 bases, with 14 bases between. Per germline, CDR1 SGHAT and CDR2 FQNNGV. The CDR3 DNA is TGTGCCAGCAGCCGATCCTCGGGTGATGAAGCTTTCTTT. Translated: CASSRSSGDEAFF.

This clone has only a few counts. This rearrangement joins TRBV6-5 to TRBJ2-2; a possible D gene is TRBD1 (6 bases). Germline CDR1 is MNHEY and CDR2 is SVGAGI. The CDR3 totals 15 residues. V was pared by 0 bases and J by 7 bases, with 12 bases between. The CDR3 bases are TGTGCCAGCAGTTACTCCGCGAACAGGGACGGGGAGCTGTTTTTT. Amino acid sequence: CASSYSANRDGELFF.